This paragraph covers one T cell receptor (beta chain) sequence. Its antigen has not been determined. Base qualities are not at hand, and no much larger clone is one base apart. TCRbeta CDR3 regions were sequenced with the immunoSEQ Assay. After extraction, genomic DNA underwent amplification by bias-controlled multiplex PCR, followed by high-throughput sequencing. The original methods were these. To quantify the absolute abundance of each unique TCRbeta CDR3 region, sequences were collapsed and filtered. T cell fraction was estimated by normalization of TCRbeta template counts to usable DNA, with usable DNA being measured through amplification of reference genes present in all nucleated cells. Repertoire TCRs were annotated as SARS-CoV-2-specific by exact matching of V gene, CDR3 amino acid sequence and J gene to a known reactive TCR set. The reference SARS-CoV-2 TCR set came from MIRA and was filtered for enrichment in COVID-19-positive ImmuneCODE repertoires, removing public or cross-reactive TCRs. Drawing on the MIRA antigens, annotated TCRs were analysed further at the level of specific ORF or position within ORF. Breadth was defined as annotated unique rearrangements over total unique productive rearrangements; depth was the summed frequency of those rearrangements. Two-sided Wilcoxon rank-sum tests were applied when comparing TCR breadth between groups. The immuneACCESS repertoire file appears here via TCRdb, limited to in-frame rearrangements. These files lack a portion of the clones; in checked studies, under half of the deficit traces to unresolved V genes, and the cause of the others is not known. Clone size and V and J calls were adopted from that table, with D and trimming inferred from the DNA. Within this sample are 350,000 to 500,000 clones, with 90% of them counted one time only. Around 4.5% of the sample comes from the top ten.

The CDR3 spans 18 residues, from the cysteine through the phenylalanine. Only the CDR3 DNA is retained, 54 bases long and in frame from the first base. V trim: 1 base; J trim: 3 bases; unmatched bases: 15. The germline V gene yields MGHRA for CDR1 and YSYEKL for CDR2. This entry comes from a study of Ad26.COV2.S vaccination and SARS-CoV-2 variants (dated by TCRdb to the early 2020s). For the study in its entirety: Vaccine-arm donors were drawn from COV1001, a multicentre, randomized, double-blind, placebo-controlled phase I-IIa trial of Ad26.COV2.S in healthy adults. Trial participants were randomized into five groups of five, in which low-dose or high-dose Ad26.COV2.S was given once or twice, or placebo was given on both occasions. Dosing of Ad26.COV2.S was intramuscular, at either 5x10^10 or 1x10^11 viral particles, delivered as one shot or as two shots spaced 56 days apart. Investigators did not know the trial group allocation while performing experiments and assessing outcomes. The TCR-sequenced set comprised roughly 30 samples: 19 Ad26.COV2.S vaccine recipients, 5 placebo recipients and 8 SARS-CoV-2 convalescent individuals. Sequencing of the TCRbeta repertoire served to evaluate the specificity and breadth of SARS-CoV-2-reactive T cell receptors following Ad26.COV2.S vaccination.

What the authors observed across the whole study: After vaccination, substantial breadth of spike-specific CD8+ and CD4+ T cell responses was reported. Vaccine and placebo recipients had similar non-spike TCR breadth, a finding consistent with the vaccine containing only spike. Comparing responses between vaccine doses or regimens was not something the study was powered to do. The authors noted that total T cell responses may have been underestimated by the TCR breadth and depth analyses. Compared with placebo recipients, Ad26.COV2.S recipients showed higher spike-specific TCR breadth (P = 0.0014).

The treatment or condition tag for this specimen amounts to: 19 received Ad26.COV2.S at low or high dose, single or two shots; about 5 received placebo; per-sample allocation not given. Repertoires of vaccine and placebo recipients were sequenced from samples collected on day 63 after the first injection. Between 29 July and 7 August 2020, Cohort 1b enrolled 25 adults aged 18-55 years at one site in Boston, USA. Ad26.COV2.S was a replication-incompetent adenovirus type 26 vector that expressed a prefusion-stabilized SARS-CoV-2 spike protein derived from the original Wuhan strain. The V gene is TRBV4-1 and the J gene is TRBJ2-7, with TRBD1 matching 7 junction bases. The origin of this receptor is a person aged 18-65 years who received the Ad26.COV2.S COVID-19 vaccine or a placebo. The specimen comprised peripheral blood, sampled in a trial of Ad26.COV2.S vaccine versus placebo. This receptor has the CDR3 CASSQVNFIGQDNYEQYF. The DNA is TGCGCCAGCAGCCAAGTAAATTTTATAGGACAGGATAACTACGAGCAGTACTTC.